The 6 T cell receptor beta chains below were found in one sample sequenced in a study of cytomegalovirus exposure and HLA in healthy donors. Researchers ran the PCR with 60 Vbeta and 13 Jbeta primers. Sequencing used immunoSEQ multiplex PCR; TCRdb keeps in-frame clones, though not all of them. In the table there are 110,000 to 150,000 clones, 60% to 80% of which are singletons. The specimen was PBMCs. These receptors all come from a woman under 40 in good health and CMV-seronegative.

The chain couples TRBV19 to TRBJ1-5, with D tentatively TRBD1 (5 bases). Germline values: CDR1 LNHDA, CDR2 SQIVND (reference sequence). CDR3 length: 14 amino acids. Trimming removed 4 bases at V and 2 bases at J, with 9 bases between. The CDR3 bases are TGTGCCAGTAGTACAGGGTTCGGCAATCAGCCCCAGCATTTT. It specifies CASSTGFGNQPQHF.

V is TRBV6-1 and J is TRBJ1-1, with D unclear. The CDR3 is 15 residues long. Germline values: CDR1 MNHNS, CDR2 SASEGT. The CDR3 DNA sequence: TGTGCGTTAACACAGAACCCACTTATGAACACTGAAGCTTTCTTT. Its translation is CALTQNPLMNTEAFF.

This clone came up a few times. The rearrangement uses TRBV7-9 and TRBJ2-1, with TRBD1 matching 8 bases. The J segment lost 6 bases and the V segment lost 5 bases, leaving 6 bases of the junction unmatched. CDR3 length equals 14 residues. Germline V gene lookup returns CDR1 SEHNR and CDR2 FQNEAQ (reference sequence). The CDR3 is CASSLRQGSNEQFF. The CDR3 DNA follows: TGTGCCAGCAGCCTTCGACAGGGGTCCAATGAGCAGTTCTTC.

The chain employs TRBV4-1 and TRBJ1-5; TRBD1 matches 10 bases. This CDR3 has 17 amino acids. V was pared by 4 bases and J by 0 bases, with 6 bases of the junction left unmatched. Germline CDR1 MGHRA, CDR2 YSYEKL. The CDR3 sequence is CASSRLGQGVSNQPQHF. As DNA, the CDR3 is TGCGCCAGCAGCCGCCTCGGACAGGGGGTTAGCAATCAGCCCCAGCATTTT.

V usage is TRBV12-5 and J usage is TRBJ2-3; TRBD2 matches at 7 bases. CDR3 length: 15 amino acids. V was clipped by 7 bases and J by 1 base; unmatched bases: 8. Germline values: CDR1 LGHNT, CDR2 FRNRAP. The CDR3 DNA reads as TGTGCTAGTGCCTGGGGGGGGGTCGGCACAGATACGCAGTATTTT. Translation: CASAWGGVGTDTQYF.

The chain is built from TRBV9 and TRBJ2-1, with 7 positions matching TRBD1. Unmatched junction bases numbered 1, after V lost 0 bases and J lost 4 bases. The CDR3 extends over 14 amino acids. Germline lookup yields CDR1 SGDLS and CDR2 YYNGEE. CDR3 in amino acids: CASSVEQGYNEQFF. The CDR3 DNA sequence: TGTGCCAGCAGCGTAGAACAGGGGTACAATGAGCAGTTCTTC.